This T cell receptor (beta chain) was observed in a study of OX40 agonist ivuxolimab in advanced cancers. General study points: Low normalized T-cell clonal expansion was additionally recorded for some nonresponders.

CDR1 is SGHRS and CDR2 is YFSETQ in the germline V gene. Trimming pared 0 bases from V and 4 bases from J, leaving 8 bases between. This CDR3 contains 14 residues. A word on this clone: What it recognizes is unknown.

Exclusion of a patient followed from autoimmune disease history or systemic immunosuppression. The repertoire was sequenced with immunoSEQ multiplex PCR; TCRdb's copy has only in-frame clones and lacks some. Here the sample spans nearly 90,000 clones, around nine tenths being singletons. The clonotype comes from an adult with an advanced solid tumor such as melanoma, head and neck, liver or kidney cancer. The sequenced sample was CD4+ or CD8+ T cells sorted from blood, obtained in a trial of the OX40 agonist ivuxolimab. The chain has TRBV5-1 and TRBJ2-1; D remains unclear. Here the CDR3 reads CASSLGTGYNEQFF. The CDR3 bases are TGCGCCAGCAGCTTGGGGACCGGTTACAATGAGCAGTTCTTC.